The clone carrying this T cell receptor beta chain was observed a single time. Its antigen is unknown. CDR1 MNHNS and CDR2 SASEGT come from the germline V gene. Trimming took 6 bases from V and 4 from J; bases not matched to a gene: 8. The CDR3 extends over 15 amino acids. Cultured CD4+ T-cell DNA underwent Oncomine TCR Beta short-read sequencing. TCRdb reprocessed the PCR reads with MiXCR, giving one entry per CDR3 protein. The table records about 11,000 distinct CDR3 sequences, roughly 64% of them present only once. This entry belongs to a study of vaccination and CD4 T cells after COVID-19. Study in general: The stimulating agents, overlapping spike peptides, came from SARS-CoV-2, HCoV-NL63, HCoV-OC43 and HCoV-229E. Study outcomes and limitations: Counts of SARS-CoV-2-reactive clonotypes had a median that went from about 20 to 38, a nonsignificant change.

Documented treatment: approximately nine-day PBMC culture with coronavirus spike peptide pools or control peptides (ViraFEST assay). ViraFEST used peptide pools to expand antigen-specific T cells, then sequenced TCRs. Researchers reported culturing approximately 2 million PBMCs per well with approximately 9.6 IU/ml IL-2 and approximately 10 ug/ml peptide pools. V gene TRBV6-1 combines with J gene TRBJ2-3; 9 nucleotides agree with TRBD1. This clonotype was obtained from a human donor who had recovered from COVID-19. Sequencing input: CD4+ T cells from blood, cultured in vitro. CDR3 DNA: TGTGCCAGCAGATCGGCGGACAGGGGCCCAGATACGCAGTATTTT. This sequence encodes CASRSADRGPDTQYF.